The T cell receptor beta chain under discussion was sequenced for a study of human T cells and chemical hapten exposure. TCRdb re-called the RACE reads with MiXCR, one entry per CDR3 protein. The sample includes approximately 180,000 distinct CDR3 sequences, under 35% seen only once; the top ten take approximately 3%. This clonotype came up many times. Noted time point: pre-sensitization, week 0. Treatment meaning: therapeutic diphenylcyclopropenone sensitization with weekly scalp DPC. The germline V gene has CDR1 SQVTM and CDR2 ANQGSEA. The CDR3 length is 14 residues. V lost 6 bases to trimming and J lost 5 bases; unmatched junction nucleotides: 10.

The clonotype comes from a woman younger than 45 with alopecia areata. Some clones in this sample may be carry-over from other donors' samples. The J gene is TRBJ2-7, the V gene TRBV29-1; 10 bases align to TRBD1. The input for sequencing was whole blood, taken in connection with sensitization to the hapten diphenylcyclopropenone (DPC). CDR3 loop: CSVLSRTGGNEQYF. DNA of the CDR3: TGCAGCGTCCTCTCGCGGACAGGGGGTAACGAGCAGTACTTC.